The 20 T cell receptor beta chains below come from one sample, sequenced in a study of shared clonotypes between healthy human individuals. Profiling relied on immunoSEQ multiplex PCR, and the TCRdb table lists in-frame clones only, not all of them. Of about 2.3 million clones in the sample, 80% to 95% are singletons; the top ten hold around 0.35%. What was sequenced was naive CD4+ T cells from PBMCs. Subset meaning: CD45RA+ positively selected. These receptors all stem from a man in his late teens or twenties in good health. Some clones in this sample may be carry-over from other donors' samples.

In this sample, this clone turned up a few times. V gene TRBV10-1 combines with J gene TRBJ1-1; D is uncertain. V gave up 4 bases and J gave up 3 bases, with 12 bases separating them. Per germline, CDR1 WNHNN and CDR2 SYGVQD (reference sequence). The CDR3 is made up of 14 amino acids. CDR3 DNA: TGCGCCAGCAGTGTAGTGGGGTTGCACACTGAAGCTTTCTTT. Its protein product is CASSVVGLHTEAFF.

This chain links TRBV16 with TRBJ1-1; no clear D. The V gene's germline CDR1 is KGHSY and CDR2 FQNENV. This CDR3 is 14 amino acids long. The V gene lost 3 bases and the J gene lost 4 bases, with 12 bases spanning the gap. The CDR3 nucleotides are TGTGCCAGCAGCCATCCTCCTCTCCCCACTGAAGCTTTCTTT. This codes for CASSHPPLPTEAFF.

The J gene is TRBJ2-1, the V gene TRBV10-2; the D gene is possibly TRBD1 (6 bases). The CDR3 totals 16 residues. V lost 5 bases and J 3 bases, leaving 17 bases between the germline ends. Germline V CDR1 and CDR2: WSHSY, SAAADI. The CDR3 sequence: CASSIIGGDGYNEQFF. Written as DNA, the CDR3 is TGCGCCAGCAGTATTATAGGGGGAGACGGCTACAATGAGCAGTTCTTC.

This clone was seen just once. V is TRBV6-6 and J is TRBJ1-4; TRBD1 is a possible D gene (6 bases). Trimming removed 8 bases at V and 7 bases at J, with 14 bases between. CDR3 length: 13 residues. The germline V gene encodes CDR1 MNHNY and CDR2 SVGAGI (reference sequence). The CDR3 bases are TGTGCCAGCCGTTCGGGGGGGGCTGAAAAACTGTTTTTT. It codes for CASRSGGAEKLFF.

The J gene is TRBJ2-7, the V gene TRBV9, with no clear D. Germline V gene data show CDR1 as SGDLS and CDR2 as YYNGEE. Deletions cut 3 bases from V and 6 bases from J, with 10 bases between. This CDR3 spans 12 amino acids. CDR3 nucleotide sequence: TGTGCCAGCAGCGACCGGGTCGGCGAGCAGTACTTC. Translating gives CASSDRVGEQYF.

The V gene is TRBV7-2, the J gene TRBJ2-7, with D hard to call. The CDR3 runs to 13 residues. V was shortened by 1 base and J by 7 bases, with 11 bases between the two germline ends. Germline V gene data show CDR1 as SGHTA and CDR2 as FQGNSA. The CDR3 DNA reads as TGTGCCAGCAGCTTAGTGGTCCCGCCGGAGCAGTACTTC. This gives the protein CASSLVVPPEQYF.

The rearrangement joins TRBV28 to TRBJ1-4; a possible D gene is TRBD1 (6 bases). Germline V gene sequence: CDR1 MDHEN, CDR2 SYDVKM. V lost 5 bases and J 3 bases, leaving 13 bases between the germline ends. There are 15 residues in the CDR3. The DNA for the CDR3 is TGTGCCAGCAGTCCCCAGGGGTGGCCTAATGAAAAACTGTTTTTT. Protein product: CASSPQGWPNEKLFF. The whole variable domain, remainder taken from reference TRBV28 and TRBJ1-4, is DVKVTQSSRYLVKRTGEKVFLECVQDMDHENMFWYRQDPGLGLRLIYFSYDVKMKEKGDIPEGYSVSREKKERFSLILESASTNQTSMYLCASSPQGWPNEKLFFGSGTQLSVL.

The genes are TRBV6-5 and TRBJ1-4, with D maybe TRBD1 (5 bases). This CDR3 spans 14 amino acids. In germline, CDR1 is MNHEY, CDR2 SVGAGI. Trimming removed 6 bases at V and 4 bases at J, with 12 bases between. CDR3 nucleotide sequence: TGTGCCAGCAGCTCTCCAGGGATTAATGAAAAACTGTTTTTT. Translating it yields CASSSPGINEKLFF.

V gene TRBV25-1 combines with J gene TRBJ2-1; TRBD1 matches 10 bases. Trimming removed 1 base from V and 4 bases from J; junction bases left unmatched: 4. Germline V gene data show CDR1 as MGHDK and CDR2 as SYGVNS. The CDR3 consists of 16 residues. CDR3 sequence (DNA): TGTGCCAGCAGTGAATGGAGGACAGGGGGTTACAATGAGCAGTTCTTC. Translated, it gives CASSEWRTGGYNEQFF.

The gene calls are TRBV11-3 and TRBJ2-7; TRBD1 aligns across 7 bases. J gave up 1 base and V 1 base, and 1 base lay outside the gene matches. The V gene's germline CDR1 is SGHNT and CDR2 YENEEA. The CDR3 sequence is 14 residues long. The CDR3: CASSLGTGSYEQYF. The CDR3 DNA sequence: TGTGCCAGCAGCTTAGGGACAGGTTCCTACGAGCAGTACTTC.

With respect to this clone: At the DNA level, this CDR3 is encoded by other sequences in the same sample as well. The chain has TRBV5-1 and TRBJ2-1, with 8 positions matching TRBD2. The length of the CDR3 is 15 residues. The ends lost 0 bases at V and 4 bases at J; junction bases unmatched: 3. The germline CDR1 and CDR2 sequences are SGHRS and YFSETQ. The CDR3 reads CASSLEAGDYNEQFF. For the CDR3, the DNA is TGCGCCAGCAGCTTGGAAGCGGGAGATTACAATGAGCAGTTCTTC.

This clone was seen only once. The chain recombines TRBV19 with TRBJ2-1, with D perhaps matching TRBD1 or TRBD2 (7 bases each). V lost 5 bases and J 0 bases, leaving 17 bases between the germline ends. This CDR3 has 17 amino acids. From germline, CDR1 is LNHDA and CDR2 SQIVND (reference sequence). CDR3 sequence (DNA): TGTGCCAGTAGTGGGGGGGACAGAGAAAGCTCCTACAATGAGCAGTTCTTC. It encodes CASSGGDRESSYNEQFF.

The chain uses TRBV6-1 and TRBJ1-2, with 7 bases lining up with TRBD1. Germline V gives CDR1 MNHNS, CDR2 SASEGT. V was clipped by 0 bases and J by 2 bases; unmatched bases: 12. The CDR3 has 18 amino acids. The CDR3 DNA reads TGTGCCAGCAGTGAAGCCACCCGACAGGGCCTCGGAAACTATGGCTACACCTTC. This translates into CASSEATRQGLGNYGYTF.

With regard to this clone: The sample holds other DNA sequences that translate to the same CDR3. This CDR3 is CASSRGQGKETQYF. The CDR3 nucleotides are TGCGCCAGCAGCCGGGGACAGGGGAAAGAGACCCAGTACTTC. The rearrangement uses TRBV5-1 and TRBJ2-5, with TRBD1 identical over 10 bases. V lost 4 bases and J lost 3; bases outside the gene matches: 3. CDR3 size: 14 residues. The V gene's germline CDR1 is SGHRS and CDR2 YFSETQ. The variable domain in full, with the rest retrieved from reference TRBV5-1 and TRBJ2-5, is KAGVTQTPRYLIKTRGQQVTLSCSPISGHRSVSWYQQTPGQGLQFLFEYFSETQRNKGNFPGRFSGRQFSNSRSEMNVSTLELGDSALYLCASSRGQGKETQYFGPGTRLLVL.

The gene calls are TRBV15 and TRBJ2-1; TRBD1 is a possible D gene (6 bases). The CDR3 loop spans 19 amino acids. V was pared by 0 bases and J by 5 bases, with 23 bases between. The germline CDR1 and CDR2 sequences are LNHNV and YYDKDF (reference sequence). This CDR3 reads CATSRDWVRAGARDNEQFF. The CDR3 bases are TGTGCCACCAGCAGAGATTGGGTCAGGGCAGGGGCGAGGGACAATGAGCAGTTCTTC.

Points on this clone: The identical CDR3 is also encoded by other nucleotide sequences in the sample. The chain carries TRBV11-2 and TRBJ2-3; no reliable D call. CDR1 is SGHAT, CDR2 FQNNGV, per germline. V was shortened by 1 base and J by 5 bases, with 4 bases between the two germline ends. CDR3 length: 12 residues. This chain's CDR3 is CASSLAGDTQYF. The CDR3 bases are TGTGCCAGCAGCTTAGCAGGAGATACGCAGTATTTT.

This sequence joins TRBV28 and TRBJ2-7, with no clear D. The CDR3 extends over 13 amino acids. CDR1 is MDHEN, CDR2 SYDVKM, per germline. V gave up 5 bases and J gave up 3 bases, with 11 bases separating them. CDR3 DNA sequence: TGTGCCAGCAGTCGAACCGCACTCTACGAGCAGTACTTC. Translation: CASSRTALYEQYF. Variable domain in full (rest from reference TRBV28 and TRBJ2-7): DVKVTQSSRYLVKRTGEKVFLECVQDMDHENMFWYRQDPGLGLRLIYFSYDVKMKEKGDIPEGYSVSREKKERFSLILESASTNQTSMYLCASSRTALYEQYFGPGTRLTVT.

This clone was observed a few times. The chain is built from TRBV2 and TRBJ1-1; D not certain. The CDR3 loop spans 14 amino acids. The V end was cut by 6 bases, the J end by 3 bases, with 14 bases between. Germline lookup yields CDR1 SNHLY and CDR2 FYNNEI. The CDR3 reads CASRGISVDTEAFF. CDR3 in DNA: TGTGCCAGCAGGGGAATATCGGTGGACACTGAAGCTTTCTTT.

V usage is TRBV5-4 and J usage is TRBJ1-3, with 7 positions matching TRBD1. Unmatched junction bases numbered 8, after V lost 3 bases and J lost 5 bases. CDR1 is SGHNT and CDR2 is YYREEE in the germline V gene (reference sequence). The CDR3 is made up of 15 amino acids. CDR3 sequence: CASSSPDRARNTIYF. The DNA of the CDR3 is TGTGCCAGCAGCTCTCCCGACAGGGCCCGAAACACCATATATTTT.

The V call is TRBV2, the J call TRBJ1-6, with TRBD1 matching over 7 bases. In germline, CDR1 is SNHLY, CDR2 FYNNEI. The CDR3 loop spans 15 amino acids. The V segment lost 5 bases and the J segment 0 bases; nucleotides outside the gene matches: 1. CDR3 in DNA: TGTGCCAGCAGTTGGGACAGCTCCTATAATTCACCCCTCCACTTT. It is translated as CASSWDSSYNSPLHF. Using reference TRBV2 and TRBJ1-6 for the parts outside the CDR3, the full variable domain is EPEVTQTPSHQVTQMGQEVILRCVPISNHLYFYWYRQILGQKVEFLVSFYNNEISEKSEIFDDQFSVERPDGSNFTLKIRSTKLEDSAMYFCASSWDSSYNSPLHFGNGTRLTVT.